This T cell receptor (beta chain) originates from a study of shared clonotypes between healthy human individuals. Findings of the study overall: The diversity represented, both genetic and in exposure history, was limited by few donors.

The CDR3 consists of 17 residues. CDR1 and CDR2 (germline): SGHTA, FQGTGA. V shed 2 bases and J 1 base; nucleotides not matched to a gene: 9. The replicate PCRs on unsorted PBMC were given around 280 ng DNA, which is approximately 30,000 T cell genomes. The team ran DNA from unsorted PBMCs on ten immunoSEQ deep assay plates for sequencing. Per the original data handling: From ImmunoSEQ came sequences covering only the junction and carrying no quality scores, so filtering differed. TCRdb keeps only in-frame clones here, not all; method: immunoSEQ multiplex PCR. D and trimming were read from the DNA, whereas the V and J calls and clone size are those reported in that table. The profile shows about 480,000 clones, about four fifths of them singletons. Details on this clone: Its specificity is not known.

Sequencing was done on a sample of PBMCs. The receptor's source is a woman between 40 and 55 years old in good health. Some clones in this sample may be carry-over from other donors' samples. This chain links TRBV7-3 with TRBJ1-1; 8 bases are shared with TRBD1. CDR3 DNA sequence: TGTGCCAGCAGCTTAGCAGGGGGCGATTTTCGGAACACTGAAGCTTTCTTT. Residues: CASSLAGGDFRNTEAFF. Looking up the rest from reference TRBV7-3 and TRBJ1-1 gives the full variable domain: GAGVSQTPSNKVTEKGKYVELRCDPISGHTALYWYRQSLGQGPEFLIYFQGTGAADDSGLPNDRFFAVRPEGSVSTLKIQRTERGDSAVYLCASSLAGGDFRNTEAFFGQGTRLTVV.